This TCR beta chain was observed in a study of cytomegalovirus exposure and HLA in healthy donors. Study summary: About 85 million unique TCR sequences came from HLA-typed donors in an early release. Findings of the study overall: Cytomegalovirus-associated status was assigned to around 160 TCR beta chains.

Comments on this clone: No antigen is known for it.

Primers included in the PCR were 60 Vbeta and 13 Jbeta primers. TCRdb keeps only in-frame clones here, not all; method: immunoSEQ multiplex PCR. The sample lists roughly 200,000 clones; just over 75% were seen once. The CDR3 contains 14 residues. The germline V and J ends were trimmed by 4 bases and 1 base, with 10 bases remaining between them. Germline V gene data show CDR1 as MNHNY and CDR2 as SVGAGI (reference sequence). The source of this sequence is a woman aged 55-70 years in good health and CMV-seropositive. This chain links TRBV6-6 with TRBJ2-5, with D tentatively TRBD2 (6 bases). Sequencing used PBMCs. CDR3 amino acids: CASSWGTGQETQYF. The DNA for the CDR3 is TGTGCCAGCAGTTGGGGGACTGGCCAAGAGACCCAGTACTTC.